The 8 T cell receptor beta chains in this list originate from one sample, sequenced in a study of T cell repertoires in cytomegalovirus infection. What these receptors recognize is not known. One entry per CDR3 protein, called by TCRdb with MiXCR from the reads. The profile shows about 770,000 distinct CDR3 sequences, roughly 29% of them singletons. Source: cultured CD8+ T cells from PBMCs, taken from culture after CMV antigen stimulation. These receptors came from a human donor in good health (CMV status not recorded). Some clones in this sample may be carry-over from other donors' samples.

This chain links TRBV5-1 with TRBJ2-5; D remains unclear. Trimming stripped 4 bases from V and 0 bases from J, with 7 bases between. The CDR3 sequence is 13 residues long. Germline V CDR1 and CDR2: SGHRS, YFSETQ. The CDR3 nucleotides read TGCGCCAGCAGCCCACTAAACCAAGAGACCCAGTACTTC. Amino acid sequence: CASSPLNQETQYF.

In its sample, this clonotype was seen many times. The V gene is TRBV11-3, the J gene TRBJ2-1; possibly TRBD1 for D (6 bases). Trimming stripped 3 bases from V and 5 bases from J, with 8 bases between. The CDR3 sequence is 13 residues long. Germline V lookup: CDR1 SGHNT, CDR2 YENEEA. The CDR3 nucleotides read TGTGCCAGCAGCTTGGGGACACACAATGAGCAGTTCTTC. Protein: CASSLGTHNEQFF.

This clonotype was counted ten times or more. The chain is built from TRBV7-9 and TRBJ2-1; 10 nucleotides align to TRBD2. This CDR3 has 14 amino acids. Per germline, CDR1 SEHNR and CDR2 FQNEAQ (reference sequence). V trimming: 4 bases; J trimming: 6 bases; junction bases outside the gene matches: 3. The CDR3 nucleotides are TGTGCCAGCAGCTCTAGCGGGGGAGCCAATGAGCAGTTCTTC. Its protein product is CASSSSGGANEQFF. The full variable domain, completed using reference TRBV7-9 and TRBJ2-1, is DTGVSQNPRHKITKRGQNVTFRCDPISEHNRLYWYRQTLGQGPEFLTYFQNEAQLEKSRLLSDRFSAERPKGSFSTLEIQRTEQGDSAMYLCASSSSGGANEQFFGPGTRLTVL.

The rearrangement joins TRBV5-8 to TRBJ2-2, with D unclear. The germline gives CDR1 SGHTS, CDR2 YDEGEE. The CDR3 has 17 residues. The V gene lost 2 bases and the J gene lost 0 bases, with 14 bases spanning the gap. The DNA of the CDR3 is TGTGCCAGCAGCTTTCCTAGTGTTACCGCGAACACCGGGGAGCTGTTTTTT. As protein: CASSFPSVTANTGELFF.

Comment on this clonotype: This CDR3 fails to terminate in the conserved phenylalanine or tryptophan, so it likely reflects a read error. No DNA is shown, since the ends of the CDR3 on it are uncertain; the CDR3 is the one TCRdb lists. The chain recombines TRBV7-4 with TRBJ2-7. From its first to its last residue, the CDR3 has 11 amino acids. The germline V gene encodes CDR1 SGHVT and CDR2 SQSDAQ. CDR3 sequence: CASSLGPEEYS.

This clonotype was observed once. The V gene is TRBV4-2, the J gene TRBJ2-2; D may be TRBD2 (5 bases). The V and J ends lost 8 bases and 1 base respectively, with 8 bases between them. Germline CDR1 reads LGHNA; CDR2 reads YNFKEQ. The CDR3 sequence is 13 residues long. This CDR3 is CASFRGNTGELFF. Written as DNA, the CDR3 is TGTGCCAGCTTCCGGGGGAACACCGGGGAGCTGTTTTTT.

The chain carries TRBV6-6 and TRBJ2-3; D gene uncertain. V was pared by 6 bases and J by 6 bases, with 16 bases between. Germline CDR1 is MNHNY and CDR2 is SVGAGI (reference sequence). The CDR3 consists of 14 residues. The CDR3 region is CASRHLGWADTQYF. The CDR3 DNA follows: TGTGCCAGCAGACATCTAGGTTGGGCCGATACGCAGTATTTT.

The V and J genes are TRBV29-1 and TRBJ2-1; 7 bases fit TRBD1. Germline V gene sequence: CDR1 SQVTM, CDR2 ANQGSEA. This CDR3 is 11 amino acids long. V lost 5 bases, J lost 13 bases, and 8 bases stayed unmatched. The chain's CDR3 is CSVPRGQGQFF. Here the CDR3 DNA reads TGCAGCGTTCCTAGGGGGCAGGGACAGTTCTTC.